This T cell receptor (beta chain) was sequenced during a study of blood T cell repertoires in COVID-19. Germline CDR1 reads SGDLS; CDR2 reads YYNGEE. The V end lost 3 bases, the J end lost 6 bases, and 7 bases lay between the germline ends. This CDR3 region has 12 residues. Per the original methods: Reference gene primer amplification yielded estimated nucleated cell counts. Assay used: immunoSEQ multiplex PCR; TCRdb lists only in-frame clones, some missing. The V and J calls and clone size were taken over from that table, and D and trimming were inferred from the DNA. The table includes approximately 220,000 clones, approximately 92% detected once. Grouping used clinical history reported by participants in a survey and questionnaire.

This chain links TRBV9 with TRBJ2-1; no clear D. Source material: PBMCs or T cells enriched from blood (not recorded which). The sequence was obtained from a young woman in a cohort exposed to, infected with or recovered from COVID-19 (not recorded which). CDR3 protein: CASSGAFNEQFF. DNA of the CDR3: TGTGCCAGCAGCGGCGCCTTCAATGAGCAGTTCTTC.